This T cell receptor (beta chain) derives from a study of cytomegalovirus exposure and HLA in healthy donors. For the study at large: An earlier analysis found under 130 million unique TCR beta sequences from approximately 190 million T cells.

Amplification used 60 Vbeta primers and 13 Jbeta primers. Here immunoSEQ multiplex PCR was the method, and the copy in TCRdb shows in-frame clones only, minus some. The sample carries around 130,000 clones, about 74% recorded once. On this clone: Its antigen is still unknown.

Germline-derived CDR1 and CDR2 are SGHVS and FNYEAQ. The CDR3 extends over 17 amino acids. Overall study findings and caveats: Across HLA loci, a later analysis found differing TCR association rates, with DRB1 most and HLA-C fewest.

The sequence was collected from a man aged 40-49 years in good health and CMV-seropositive. The V call is TRBV7-6, the J call TRBJ2-5, with TRBD2 matching over 8 bases. The J call is in doubt because the DNA end fits TRBJ2-7 better. The source material was PBMCs. The CDR3 loop is CASSLDAGLDLSYEQYF. In DNA form, the CDR3 reads TGTGCCAGCAGCTTAGACGCGGGACTAGATCTTTCTTACGAGCAGTACTTC.